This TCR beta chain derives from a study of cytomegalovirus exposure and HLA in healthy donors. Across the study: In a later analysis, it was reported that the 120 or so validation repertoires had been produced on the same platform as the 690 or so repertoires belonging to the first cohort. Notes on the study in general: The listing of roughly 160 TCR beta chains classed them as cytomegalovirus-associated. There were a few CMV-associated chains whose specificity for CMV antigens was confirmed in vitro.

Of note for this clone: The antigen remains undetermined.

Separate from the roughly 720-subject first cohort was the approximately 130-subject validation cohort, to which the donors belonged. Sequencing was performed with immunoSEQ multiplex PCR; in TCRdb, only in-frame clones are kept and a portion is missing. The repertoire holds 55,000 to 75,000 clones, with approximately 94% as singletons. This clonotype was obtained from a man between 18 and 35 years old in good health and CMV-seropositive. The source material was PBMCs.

CDR3 region: CASSLTEGNTEAFF. DNA of the CDR3: TGTGCCAGCAGCCTTACAGAGGGGAACACTGAAGCTTTCTTT. The chain combines TRBV5-8 with TRBJ1-1; the D is unclear. The CDR3 loop spans 14 amino acids. The ends were cut back, 4 bases at V and 1 base at J, with 11 bases in the middle. Germline V gives CDR1 SGHTS, CDR2 YDEGEE.